The 6 T cell receptor beta chains listed next were all sequenced from one sample in a study of blood T cell repertoires in COVID-19. Using immunoSEQ multiplex PCR, the repertoire was profiled, and TCRdb retains in-frame clones only, with some absent. This table holds over 25,000 clones, roughly 90% found once. Sequenced sample: peripheral blood. The receptors were sampled from a human donor with active COVID-19. The donor label of this sample is uncertain.

V and J are TRBV2 and TRBJ2-7, with TRBD1 matching 9 bases. The ends lost 9 bases at V and 4 bases at J; junction bases unmatched: 10. The CDR3 runs to 14 residues. Germline V CDR1 and CDR2: SNHLY, FYNNEI. CDR3 sequence: CASLSDRGHYEQYF. The CDR3 DNA reads TGTGCCAGTCTATCGGACAGGGGACATTACGAGCAGTACTTC.

This clone was seen only a few times. The J gene is TRBJ2-7, the V gene TRBV11-2, with a tentative D call TRBD2 (6 bases). Per the germline V gene, CDR1 is SGHAT and CDR2 is FQNNGV. The CDR3 sequence is 13 residues long. V lost 3 bases to trimming and J lost 6 bases, with 12 bases between them. The CDR3 nucleotides are TGTGCCAGCAGCTTCCGGCTAGCGAGCGAGCAGTACTTC. Translating it yields CASSFRLASEQYF.

The rearrangement uses TRBV19 and TRBJ2-3; D unresolved. This CDR3 is 15 amino acids long. Trimming took 2 bases from V and 2 from J, leaving 11 bases between them. Germline CDR1 and CDR2: LNHDA and SQIVND (reference sequence). For the CDR3, the DNA is TGTGCCAGTAGTATATTGGGCTACTCCACAGATACGCAGTATTTT. It specifies CASSILGYSTDTQYF.

The chain recombines TRBV4-2 with TRBJ2-6, with 7 bases identical to TRBD1. The junction had 17 bases not matched to a gene; V was cut back by 0 bases and J by 0 bases. Germline-derived CDR1 and CDR2 are LGHNA and YNFKEQ. The CDR3 length is 22 residues. The CDR3 loop reads CASSQDSGQVRLYTSGANVLTF. The CDR3 nucleotides read TGTGCCAGCAGCCAAGATAGTGGACAGGTTCGTCTATATACCTCTGGGGCCAACGTCCTGACTTTC.

The chain carries TRBV7-3 and TRBJ2-3; the match to TRBD2 covers 8 bases. This CDR3 region has 18 residues. Germline CDR1 reads SGHTA; CDR2 reads FQGTGA. Losses at the gene ends were 4 bases for V and 0 bases for J; bases not matched to a gene: 12. The CDR3 DNA follows: TGTGCCAGCAGCTCCATCCCGTCCCGGGGGGGAAGCACAGATACGCAGTATTTT. This sequence encodes CASSSIPSRGGSTDTQYF.

The rearrangement links TRBV2 to TRBJ2-7; a weak D match, TRBD2 (6 bases). The CDR3 consists of 16 residues. In germline, CDR1 is SNHLY, CDR2 FYNNEI. V shed 4 bases and J shed 8 bases, with 24 bases lying between them. The CDR3 DNA reads as TGTGCCAGCAGTGCCCTCCTAAGGCGGGGACCTTCGAAGCAGTACTTC. This translates into CASSALLRRGPSKQYF.